The present TCR beta chain was sequenced within a study of technical replicates of blood from several donors (dated by TCRdb to about 2017). Receptors were amplified or captured by the immunoSEQ multiplex PCR assay. The table was pulled from immuneACCESS by TCRdb, which kept in-frame rearrangements only. Such tables lose some clones; where checked, under half of the loss comes from unresolved V genes, and the rest has no known cause. The table for this sample lists some 79,000 clones; about 90% of them were counted only once. About 0.4% of the sample belongs to the ten largest clones. Turning to this clone: Its binding antigen is unknown. No base qualities exist here, and no much larger clone lies one base off it.

From its cysteine to its phenylalanine, the CDR3 spans 15 amino acids. Of all the DNA, just the CDR3 is kept, 45 bases in frame from base 1. Source material: T cells isolated from PBMCs. This receptor chain uses TRBV21-1 and TRBJ2-7; the table calls TRBD2, which could not be checked here. TRBV21-1 is designated a pseudogene. This TCR came from a human donor in good health. Some clones in this sample may be carry-over from other donors' samples. The DNA sequence reads TGTGCCAGCATCGAGCGGGAGTTGGACTCCTACGAGCAGTACTTC. Its protein is CASIERELDSYEQYF.